These 7 T cell receptor beta chains were sequenced from one sample in a study of blood T cell repertoires in COVID-19. Profiling relied on immunoSEQ multiplex PCR, and the TCRdb table lists in-frame clones only, not all of them. The sample holds over 110,000 clones, around 84% seen once. What was sequenced was peripheral blood. The receptors were gathered from a man aged 60 to 69 with active or convalescent COVID-19.

V and J are TRBV9 and TRBJ1-6, with a possible D match to TRBD1 (6 bases). The CDR3 spans 16 residues. The ends were cut back, 4 bases at V and 6 bases at J, with 17 bases in the middle. The germline V gene has CDR1 SGDLS and CDR2 YYNGEE. The DNA for the CDR3 is TGTGCCAGCAGCAAAGACCGGGACACGCCTAATTCACCCCTCCACTTT. Protein product: CASSKDRDTPNSPLHF.

The J gene is TRBJ1-1, the V gene TRBV18, with D possibly being TRBD1 (5 bases). V was shortened by 3 bases and J by 3 bases, with 14 bases between the two germline ends. CDR1 is KGHSH and CDR2 is LQKENI in the germline V gene. There are 15 residues in the CDR3. The CDR3 sequence is CASSPNQGLDTEAFF. CDR3 DNA: TGTGCCAGCTCACCCAATCAGGGTCTTGACACTGAAGCTTTCTTT.

The chain is built from TRBV14 and TRBJ1-1, with TRBD1 as a possible D gene (6 bases). Per the germline V gene, CDR1 is SGHDN and CDR2 is FVKESK. V was trimmed by 6 bases and J by 4 bases, leaving 15 bases between them. There are 14 residues in the CDR3. CDR3 sequence (DNA): TGTGCCAGCAGTTTCGGGCAGGGGTTCACTGAAGCTTTCTTT. Encoded protein: CASSFGQGFTEAFF. Full variable domain (outside the CDR3, taken from reference TRBV14 and TRBJ1-1): EAGVTQFPSHSVIEKGQTVTLRCDPISGHDNLYWYRRVMGKEIKFLLHFVKESKQDESGMPNNRFLAERTGGTYSTLKVQPAELEDSGVYFCASSFGQGFTEAFFGQGTRLTVV.

The J gene is TRBJ2-4, the V gene TRBV5-4, with TRBD1 identical over 10 bases. The germline CDR1 and CDR2 sequences are SGHNT and YYREEE (reference sequence). This CDR3 region has 16 residues. Trimming took 0 bases from V and 3 from J; bases not matched to a gene: 3. The CDR3 sequence: CASSLAWTGGKNIQYF. The CDR3 nucleotides read TGTGCCAGCAGCTTGGCCTGGACAGGGGGCAAAAACATTCAGTACTTC.

V usage is TRBV12-5 and J usage is TRBJ1-3, with 8 bases aligning to TRBD1. The CDR3 sequence is 16 residues long. Looked up from germline, CDR1 is LGHNT and CDR2 is FRNRAP. V was pared by 1 base and J by 0 bases, with 2 bases of the junction left unmatched. The CDR3 sequence is CASGLDTGGSGNTIYF. CDR3 DNA sequence: TGTGCTAGTGGTTTGGATACAGGGGGCTCTGGAAACACCATATATTTT. Combining the CDR3 with reference TRBV12-5 and TRBJ1-3 gives the whole variable domain DARVTQTPRHKVTEMGQEVTMRCQPILGHNTVFWYRQTMMQGLELLAYFRNRAPLDDSGMPKDRFSAEMPDATLATLKIQPSEPRDSAVYFCASGLDTGGSGNTIYFGEGSWLTVV.

The V gene is TRBV10-1, the J gene TRBJ2-1; TRBD2 matches at 8 bases. This CDR3 has 14 residues. In germline, CDR1 is WNHNN, CDR2 SYGVQD (reference sequence). V shed 4 bases, J shed 3 bases, and the junction held 2 bases outside the gene matches. The CDR3 coding sequence is TGCGCCAGCAGTGGGACTAGCCGCTACAATGAGCAGTTCTTC. Amino acid sequence: CASSGTSRYNEQFF.

The chain is built from TRBV30 and TRBJ2-7; TRBD1 matches at 8 bases. Germline values: CDR1 GTSNPN, CDR2 SVGIG (reference sequence). The CDR3 totals 17 residues. V was pared by 3 bases and J by 6 bases, with 19 bases of the junction left unmatched. The DNA for the CDR3 is TGTGCCTGGAGGGTTGCCGTTCCGGGACAGGCGGGCTCCGAGCAGTACTTC. Encoded protein: CAWRVAVPGQAGSEQYF.